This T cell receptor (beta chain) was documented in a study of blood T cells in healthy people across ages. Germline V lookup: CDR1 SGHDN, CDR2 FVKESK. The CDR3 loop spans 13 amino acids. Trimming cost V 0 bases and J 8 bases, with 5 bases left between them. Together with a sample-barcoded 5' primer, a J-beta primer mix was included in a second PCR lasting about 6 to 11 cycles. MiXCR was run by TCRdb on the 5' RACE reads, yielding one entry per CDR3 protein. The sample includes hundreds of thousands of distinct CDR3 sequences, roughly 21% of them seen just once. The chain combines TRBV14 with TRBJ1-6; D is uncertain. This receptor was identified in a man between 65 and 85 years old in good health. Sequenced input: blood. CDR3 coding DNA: TGTGCCAGCAGCCAAGATAAGGATTCACCCCTCCACTTT. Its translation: CASSQDKDSPLHF. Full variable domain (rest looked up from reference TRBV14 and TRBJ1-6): EAGVTQFPSHSVIEKGQTVTLRCDPISGHDNLYWYRRVMGKEIKFLLHFVKESKQDESGMPNNRFLAERTGGTYSTLKVQPAELEDSGVYFCASSQDKDSPLHFGNGTRLTVT.